The sequence of this T cell receptor (beta chain) was determined in a study of blood T cell repertoires in COVID-19. About the study: COVID-19 samples from acute and convalescent phases originated in the United States, Italy and Spain. Sources were T cells, B-cell-depleted T cells, or PBMCs; the material itself was cDNA or gDNA.

This clone was seen at least ten times. In the authors' methods: Scientists estimated how many nucleated cells there were by amplifying reference gene primers. The protocol was immunoSEQ multiplex PCR, while the TCRdb copy is restricted to in-frame clones and leaves out a portion. The DNA was the basis for D and trimming; V, J and clone size are from that table. The table has approximately 140,000 clones, 80% to 90% seen once. J lost 3 bases, V lost 4 bases, and 6 bases had no gene match. The length of the CDR3 is 15 residues. Germline CDR1 is SGHDT and CDR2 is YYEEEE. Sequencing was performed on peripheral blood. The chain recombines TRBV5-6 with TRBJ2-5; 10 bases agree with TRBD2. The TCR originated in a man aged 55 to 70 with active or convalescent COVID-19. DNA of the CDR3: TGTGCCAGCAGCGTACGGACTAGCGGAAAAGAGACCCAGTACTTC. This sequence encodes CASSVRTSGKETQYF.